This T cell receptor beta chain was obtained from a study of blood T cell repertoires in COVID-19. Study-level information: Whether acute or convalescent, the COVID-19 samples came from the United States, Italy and Spain. In each case, the material was cDNA or gDNA derived from T cells, B-cell-depleted T cells, or PBMCs.

The germline gives CDR1 MNHEY, CDR2 SMNVEV (reference sequence). V lost 2 bases and J 1 base, leaving 11 bases between the germline ends. CDR3 length equals 15 residues. As processed by the authors: Estimation of nucleated cell counts was performed using reference gene primer amplification. Clones were read by immunoSEQ multiplex PCR, and TCRdb kept only the in-frame ones, dropping some. V and J calls and clone size are those listed in that table; D and trimming were worked out from the DNA. The table records about 270,000 clones, about 80% of them present only once. V and J are TRBV27 and TRBJ1-2, with D tentatively TRBD1 (6 bases). This TCR was sampled from a woman in her forties or fifties who had recovered from COVID-19. The sample was peripheral blood. CDR3 nucleotide sequence: TGTGCCAGCAGTTTACATGGACAGCGTAACTATGGCTACACCTTC. Residues: CASSLHGQRNYGYTF.